The present T cell receptor (beta chain) was sequenced within a study of regulatory T cells in long-lasting Graves disease. Through Arm-PCR of CDR3 regions and iRepertoire HTBI primers, TCR beta libraries were built. TCRdb re-derived calls from the multiplex PCR reads in MiXCR, one entry per CDR3 protein. The sample lists about 420,000 distinct CDR3 sequences; about 17% were seen once. This clonotype was recorded many times. Time point indicated: newly diagnosed GD, antithyroid drugs for less than 3 months. There was RNA extracted from PBMCs, and the TCR library was made from it. V lost 3 bases and J lost 8; bases outside the gene matches: 13. Germline-derived CDR1 and CDR2 are LGHDT and YNNKEL (reference sequence). CDR3 size: 16 residues. The sample was also reused in another study, on T cells in Graves' hyperthyroidism and ophthalmopathy.

The rearrangement links TRBV3-1 to TRBJ2-1; 7 nucleotides line up with TRBD1. Material: peripheral blood mononuclear cells (PBMCs), obtained at new diagnosis, from a patient treated with antithyroid drugs. The sequence came from a woman between 18 and 29 years old with Graves disease. CDR3 sequence (DNA): TGTGCCAGCAGCCAGGTTGGGCGACAGGGTGTCGATGAGCAGTTCTTC. This translates into CASSQVGRQGVDEQFF.